The present T cell receptor beta chain was sequenced within a study of chemoradiotherapy in HPV16-positive cancers. Over chemoradiotherapy, repertoires were sampled more than once. Notes on the study in general: HPV-specific T cells were functionally defined from only a couple of HPV16-positive patients. Candidate HPV-specific clones and E7-related TCR motifs grew in tumor during treatment.

Assay: immunoSEQ multiplex PCR; the TCRdb copy retains only in-frame clones and omits some. The data hold approximately 50,000 clones, with more than 90% observed a single time. Comments on this clone: Its antigen is not identified.

The V gene end was trimmed by 3 bases and the J gene end by 3 bases; junction bases not matched to a gene: 8. Germline V gives CDR1 LNHDA, CDR2 SQIVND (reference sequence). This CDR3 is 16 amino acids long. The specimen was blood, collected from a patient who underwent chemoradiotherapy. This sequence was found in a human donor with HPV-associated anogenital cancer. This chain connects TRBV19 to TRBJ2-1; TRBD2 matches 7 bases. CDR3 amino acids: CASSIRPGTIYNEQFF. The CDR3 region has the DNA TGTGCCAGTAGTATCCGTCCCGGGACTATCTACAATGAGCAGTTCTTC. Looking up the rest from reference TRBV19 and TRBJ2-1 gives the full variable domain: DGGITQSPKYLFRKEGQNVTLSCEQNLNHDAMYWYRQDPGQGLRLIYYSQIVNDFQKGDIAEGYSVSREKKESFPLTVTSAQKNPTAFYLCASSIRPGTIYNEQFFGPGTRLTVL.